Below are 30 T cell receptor beta chains sequenced from a single sample in a study of CD8 T cells in Susac syndrome. After extraction with the RNeasy kit, roughly 0.45 to 1 ug of the RNA was reverse transcribed using random hexamers. TCRdb reprocessed the immunoSEQ multiplex PCR reads via MiXCR and lists one record per CDR3 protein. The sample contains about 240,000 distinct CDR3 sequences, almost 97% of which appear only once. What was sequenced was CD4+ T cells from PBMCs. The receptors were sampled from a human donor with Susac syndrome.

V usage is TRBV29-1 and J usage is TRBJ2-3; TRBD2 agrees at 12 bases. With 6 bases clipped from V and 4 bases from J, the junction kept 5 bases outside the gene matches. The CDR3 contains 14 residues. Per the germline V gene, CDR1 is SQVTM and CDR2 is ANQGSEA. CDR3 sequence (DNA): TGCAGCGTCCGGACTAGCGGGATGTCAGATACGCAGTATTTT. It is translated as CSVRTSGMSDTQYF.

V usage is TRBV20-1 and J usage is TRBJ1-2; D is undetermined. Germline assignment: CDR1 DFQATT and CDR2 SNEGSKA (reference sequence). The V end was cut by 5 bases, the J end by 7 bases, with 17 bases between. The CDR3 runs to 13 residues. CDR3 protein: CSAAVGQALGYTF. The CDR3 coding sequence is TGCAGTGCTGCGGTTGGGCAGGCCCTTGGCTACACCTTC.

This chain connects TRBV6-5 to TRBJ1-2, with 8 bases identical to TRBD1. Trimming took 7 bases from V and 4 from J; bases not matched to a gene: 11. CDR3 size: 15 residues. Germline V lookup: CDR1 MNHEY, CDR2 SVGAGI. The CDR3, as DNA: TGTGCCAGCACCTCCTCTCAGGGGGCGCGCTATGGCTACACCTTC. Translating gives CASTSSQGARYGYTF.

J is TRBJ1-1 and V is TRBV18, with D unclear. The germline V gene encodes CDR1 KGHSH and CDR2 LQKENI. The CDR3 is made up of 14 amino acids. Trimming took 0 bases from V and 1 from J, leaving 6 bases between them. DNA of the CDR3: TGTGCCAGCTCACCACCGGCTACGAACACTGAAGCTTTCTTT. Translating gives CASSPPATNTEAFF.

In DNA form, the CDR3 reads TGTGCCAGCAGCCAAGCTTACAGCGGCCGGTATGAGCAGTTCTTC. It codes for CASSQAYSGRYEQFF. The chain employs TRBV3-1 and TRBJ2-1; tentatively, D is TRBD2 (5 bases). Germline loops: CDR1 LGHDT, CDR2 YNNKEL (reference sequence). The CDR3 is made up of 15 amino acids. The V and J ends lost 1 base and 8 bases respectively, with 15 bases between them.

This chain connects TRBV5-1 to TRBJ2-2; D gene uncertain. The CDR3 has 16 amino acids. V lost 4 bases and J 1 base, leaving 14 bases between the germline ends. Germline CDR1 SGHRS, CDR2 YFSETQ. CDR3 region: CASSLSLWGNTGELFF. The DNA of the CDR3 is TGCGCCAGCAGCCTTTCCTTGTGGGGGAACACCGGGGAGCTGTTTTTT. The variable domain in full, completed from reference TRBV5-1 and TRBJ2-2, reads KAGVTQTPRYLIKTRGQQVTLSCSPISGHRSVSWYQQTPGQGLQFLFEYFSETQRNKGNFPGRFSGRQFSNSRSEMNVSTLELGDSALYLCASSLSLWGNTGELFFGEGSRLTVL.

This clonotype was detected once. The chain uses TRBV29-1 and TRBJ2-1, with 7 bases that match TRBD1. Germline V gene data show CDR1 as SQVTM and CDR2 as ANQGSEA. CDR3 length equals 13 residues. The V gene end was trimmed by 6 bases and the J gene end by 5 bases; junction bases not matched to a gene: 7. The CDR3 nucleotides read TGCAGCGTCCCGGGACAGATGAACAATGAGCAGTTCTTC. This codes for CSVPGQMNNEQFF.

This chain uses TRBV29-1 with TRBJ2-2; possible D gene TRBD2, 6 bases. The CDR3 runs 14 residues. Germline loops: CDR1 SQVTM, CDR2 ANQGSEA. V gave up 7 bases and J gave up 2 bases, with 14 bases separating them. CDR3 loop: CSGRANTNTGELFF. CDR3 sequence (DNA): TGCAGCGGGAGGGCAAATACCAACACCGGGGAGCTGTTTTTT.

The chain employs TRBV20-1 and TRBJ2-1; a weak D match, TRBD1 (6 bases). The CDR3 has 15 residues. CDR1 DFQATT and CDR2 SNEGSKA come from the germline V gene (reference sequence). The germline V and J ends were trimmed by 0 bases and 6 bases, with 15 bases remaining between them. CDR3 amino acids: CSARDLRTVLNEQFF. Here the CDR3 DNA reads TGCAGTGCTAGAGATCTGAGGACAGTGCTCAATGAGCAGTTCTTC.

The CDR3: CASSSQSASGANVLTF. The CDR3 bases are TGTGCCAGTAGTTCCCAATCAGCCTCTGGGGCCAACGTCCTGACTTTC. This chain connects TRBV19 to TRBJ2-6, with unresolved D. The CDR3 extends over 16 amino acids. Trimming shortened V by 5 bases and J by 0 bases, and 11 bases separated the two germline ends. Germline-derived CDR1 and CDR2 are LNHDA and SQIVND (reference sequence). The entire variable domain, with the rest obtained from reference TRBV19 and TRBJ2-6, is as follows: DGGITQSPKYLFRKEGQNVTLSCEQNLNHDAMYWYRQDPGQGLRLIYYSQIVNDFQKGDIAEGYSVSREKKESFPLTVTSAQKNPTAFYLCASSSQSASGANVLTFGAGSRLTVL.

The V and J genes are TRBV19 and TRBJ2-5; D remains unclear. The CDR3 totals 13 residues. V lost 3 bases, J lost 2 bases, and 7 bases lay in between. Germline V gives CDR1 LNHDA, CDR2 SQIVND (reference sequence). The CDR3 sequence is CASSMGPQETQYF. In DNA form, the CDR3 reads TGTGCCAGTAGTATGGGTCCTCAAGAGACCCAGTACTTC.

This clonotype was counted a single time. The chain is built from TRBV29-1 and TRBJ1-1; no firm D call. The CDR3 consists of 12 residues. The germline CDR1 and CDR2 sequences are SQVTM and ANQGSEA. V was cut by 4 bases and J by 1 base, with 7 bases left in between. CDR3: CSVVRQNTEAFF. In DNA, the CDR3 is TGCAGCGTTGTTCGACAGAACACTGAAGCTTTCTTT.

The CDR3 loop reads CASSLRWGQLYEQYF. CDR3 in DNA: TGTGCCAGCAGTTTAAGATGGGGACAGCTCTACGAGCAGTACTTC. The chain links TRBV28 to TRBJ2-7; TRBD1 matches at 7 bases. The length of the CDR3 is 15 residues. V was pared by 2 bases and J by 3 bases, with 7 bases of the junction left unmatched. CDR1 and CDR2 from the germline V gene are MDHEN and SYDVKM.

This clonotype was observed once. The J gene is TRBJ1-1, the V gene TRBV28; D is undetermined. Germline-derived CDR1 and CDR2 are MDHEN and SYDVKM. CDR3 length: 12 amino acids. V was pared by 9 bases and J by 4 bases, with 12 bases between. The CDR3 sequence is CASMTRSTEAFF. The CDR3 DNA reads as TGTGCCAGTATGACTCGAAGCACTGAAGCTTTCTTT.

The chain uses TRBV29-1 and TRBJ1-5, with 10 nucleotides matching TRBD1. The CDR3 runs 13 residues. Trimming at V came to 6 bases and at J to 7 bases, leaving 6 bases not matched to a gene. In germline, CDR1 is SQVTM, CDR2 ANQGSEA. CDR3 in amino acids: CSVDGDRGQPQHF. CDR3 DNA: TGCAGCGTGGATGGGGACAGGGGACAGCCCCAGCATTTT.

The rearrangement uses TRBV5-1 and TRBJ2-5; TRBD1 might be the D (5 bases). This CDR3 has 15 residues. Trimming shortened V by 4 bases and J by 4 bases, and 17 bases separated the two germline ends. The germline CDR1 and CDR2 sequences are SGHRS and YFSETQ. In nucleotides, the CDR3 is TGCGCCAGCAGCCAAAGGACACTCGGCGGAGAGACCCAGTACTTC. Its protein is CASSQRTLGGETQYF.

The rearrangement joins TRBV7-2 to TRBJ1-2, with D possibly matching TRBD1 (6 bases). Germline assignment: CDR1 SGHTA and CDR2 FQGNSA. Trimming removed 5 bases at V and 3 bases at J, with 13 bases between. This CDR3 is built from 14 residues. In DNA form, the CDR3 reads TGTGCCAGCAGCCCTGGGGGGGCCTACTATGGCTACACCTTC. Protein product: CASSPGGAYYGYTF.

The V and J genes are TRBV20-1 and TRBJ2-3; 14 bases agree with TRBD2. This CDR3 has 16 residues. Trimming took 6 bases from V and 2 from J; bases not matched to a gene: 7. Germline V gives CDR1 DFQATT, CDR2 SNEGSKA (reference sequence). CDR3 in DNA: TGCAGTGCCCCGGGACTAGCGGGAGCCTCCACAGATACGCAGTATTTT. Protein sequence: CSAPGLAGASTDTQYF.

The V and J genes are TRBV30 and TRBJ2-5; 8 bases match TRBD2. The J segment lost 9 bases and the V segment lost 5 bases, leaving 8 bases of the junction unmatched. The CDR3 extends over 12 amino acids. Germline CDR1 reads GTSNPN; CDR2 reads SVGIG (reference sequence). The CDR3 sequence: CAWEAGERAQYF. The DNA of the CDR3 is TGTGCCTGGGAAGCGGGGGAACGAGCCCAGTACTTC.

The chain combines TRBV6-1 with TRBJ1-5; D remains unclear. The germline CDR1 and CDR2 sequences are MNHNS and SASEGT. CDR3 size: 17 residues. V was cut by 5 bases and J by 2 bases, with 19 bases left in between. CDR3 loop: CASSPTGPARGNQPQHF. As DNA, the CDR3 is TGTGCCAGCAGTCCCACCGGGCCCGCTCGTGGCAATCAGCCCCAGCATTTT.

The chain couples TRBV4-1 to TRBJ2-7, with D perhaps matching TRBD2 (6 bases). This CDR3 comprises 16 residues. Germline CDR1 reads MGHRA; CDR2 reads YSYEKL. V was pared by 0 bases and J by 2 bases, with 14 bases between. CDR3 coding DNA: TGCGCCAGCAGCCAAGATGGAGGGCGGGGCCCCTACGAGCAGTACTTC. It yields the protein CASSQDGGRGPYEQYF.

The chain couples TRBV11-2 to TRBJ2-7; weak D call: TRBD1 (6 bases). This CDR3 has 14 residues. The V and J ends lost 5 bases and 2 bases respectively, with 13 bases between them. Germline lookup yields CDR1 SGHAT and CDR2 FQNNGV. The CDR3 sequence: CASSRYRDTYEQYF. In DNA form, the CDR3 reads TGTGCCAGCAGCCGTTACCGGGACACCTACGAGCAGTACTTC.

This rearrangement joins TRBV7-3 to TRBJ2-1, with TRBD2 identical over 10 bases. Germline CDR1 is SGHTA and CDR2 is FQGTGA. The V gene end was trimmed by 4 bases and the J gene end by 5 bases; junction bases not matched to a gene: 5. The CDR3 contains 15 residues. This CDR3 reads CASSYTSGANNEQFF. DNA for the CDR3: TGTGCCAGCAGCTACACTAGCGGGGCCAACAATGAGCAGTTCTTC.

The chain employs TRBV6-5 and TRBJ2-7; 10 nucleotides agree with TRBD1. The CDR3 sequence is 14 residues long. Germline CDR1 is MNHEY and CDR2 is SVGAGI. With V trimmed by 7 bases and J by 4 bases, 7 bases remained unmatched. Here the CDR3 DNA reads TGTGCCAGCACGGACAGGGGGGGGCTGTACGAGCAGTACTTC. Its translation is CASTDRGGLYEQYF.

V is TRBV7-2 and J is TRBJ1-4, with D perhaps TRBD1 (6 bases). The CDR3 extends over 13 amino acids. Trimming took off 4 bases at V and 8 bases at J, with 11 bases between the two ends. The germline gives CDR1 SGHTA, CDR2 FQGNSA. This CDR3 is CASSSGTQEKLFF. The DNA for the CDR3 is TGTGCCAGCAGCTCCGGGACACAAGAAAAACTGTTTTTT.

This chain connects TRBV4-1 to TRBJ2-5; TRBD2 matches 9 bases. The V gene end was trimmed by 0 bases and the J gene end by 4 bases; junction bases not matched to a gene: 6. Per the germline V gene, CDR1 is MGHRA and CDR2 is YSYEKL. The CDR3 extends over 16 amino acids. CDR3 protein: CASSQESRRGGETQYF. CDR3 in DNA: TGCGCCAGCAGCCAAGAGTCGCGGCGGGGGGGAGAGACCCAGTACTTC.

This chain uses TRBV5-6 with TRBJ1-1; D is perhaps TRBD1 (5 bases). Per germline, CDR1 SGHDT and CDR2 YYEEEE. This CDR3 spans 14 amino acids. V lost 0 bases and J lost 4, with 10 bases in between. CDR3: CASSLASGGTEAFF. The CDR3 DNA reads as TGTGCCAGCAGCTTGGCTTCGGGGGGCACTGAAGCTTTCTTT.

The V and J genes are TRBV20-1 and TRBJ1-3, with D possibly TRBD1 on 5 matching bases. The CDR3 has 12 residues. Germline CDR1 DFQATT, CDR2 SNEGSKA (reference sequence). Trimming took 7 bases from V and 4 from J, leaving 11 bases between them. Here the CDR3 reads CSVRTPGNTIYF. CDR3 coding DNA: TGCAGTGTAAGGACACCCGGAAACACCATATATTTT.

The rearrangement uses TRBV9 and TRBJ1-2, with 9 positions matching TRBD1. The CDR3 runs to 14 residues. V trimming: 3 bases; J trimming: 8 bases; junction bases outside the gene matches: 8. CDR1 and CDR2 from the germline V gene are SGDLS and YYNGEE. Here the CDR3 DNA reads TGTGCCAGCAGCGGGGAACAGGGGGCCTACGGCTACACCTTC. Translation gives CASSGEQGAYGYTF.

J is TRBJ2-3 and V is TRBV19, with D possibly TRBD2 on 5 matching bases. Germline lookup yields CDR1 LNHDA and CDR2 SQIVND (reference sequence). The V end was cut by 6 bases, the J end by 3 bases, with 13 bases between. This CDR3 is built from 14 residues. For the CDR3, the DNA is TGTGCCAGTAGACGAGGGAAGGTGACAGATACGCAGTATTTT. It translates to CASRRGKVTDTQYF. The full variable domain, with the rest looked up from reference TRBV19 and TRBJ2-3, is DGGITQSPKYLFRKEGQNVTLSCEQNLNHDAMYWYRQDPGQGLRLIYYSQIVNDFQKGDIAEGYSVSREKKESFPLTVTSAQKNPTAFYLCASRRGKVTDTQYFGPGTRLTVL.